The entry below gives a single T cell receptor (beta chain) sequence along with its context. The source of the sample is a study of technical replicates of blood from several donors. Method: immunoSEQ multiplex PCR; TCRdb's copy keeps in-frame clones and lacks some. The sample carries about 93,000 clones, about 95% recorded once. The germline V gene has CDR1 SGHKS and CDR2 YYEKEE (reference sequence). The CDR3 is made up of 14 amino acids. V shed 4 bases, J shed 4 bases, and the junction held 6 bases outside the gene matches. The chain couples TRBV5-5 to TRBJ1-2; 8 positions agree with TRBD1. The sequence was collected from a human donor in good health. The sample comprised T cells isolated from PBMCs. For the CDR3, the DNA is TGTGCCAGCAGCGGTGGACAGGGCCCCTATGGCTACACCTTC. Its translation: CASSGGQGPYGYTF.